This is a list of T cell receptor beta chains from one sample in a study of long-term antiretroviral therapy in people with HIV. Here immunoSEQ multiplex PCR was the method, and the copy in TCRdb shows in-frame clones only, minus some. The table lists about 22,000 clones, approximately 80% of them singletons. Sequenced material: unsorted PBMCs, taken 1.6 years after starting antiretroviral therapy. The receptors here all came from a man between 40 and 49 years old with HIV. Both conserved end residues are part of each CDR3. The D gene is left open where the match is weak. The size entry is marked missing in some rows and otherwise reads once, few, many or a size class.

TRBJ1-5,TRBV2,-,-,TGTGCCAGCACCCCGGGCCTAGCGAATCAGCCCCAGCATTTT,CASTPGLANQPQHF
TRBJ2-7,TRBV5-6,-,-,TGTGCCAGCAACCAACCGGGACGGCCCTTTTACGAGCAGTACTTC,CASNQPGRPFYEQYF
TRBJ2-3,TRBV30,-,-,TGTGCCTGGAGTACCTCGGGCAGCACAGATACGCAGTATTTT,CAWSTSGSTDTQYF
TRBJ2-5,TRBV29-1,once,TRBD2,TGCAGCGTCCCTACGGGCGGGAGCGTGGAGACCCAGTACTTC,CSVPTGGSVETQYF
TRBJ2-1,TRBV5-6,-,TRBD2,TGTGCCAGCAGCCGGTGGGGTAGCGGGACCTACAATGAGCAGTTCTTC,CASSRWGSGTYNEQFF
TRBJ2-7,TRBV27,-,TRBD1,TGTGCCAGCAGTTTAACCGTCTTGGGGGGCCCGGGACAGGCCTTCTACGAGCAGTACTTC,CASSLTVLGGPGQAFYEQYF
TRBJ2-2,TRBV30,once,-,TGTGCGCTGTCGAGGCAGGGTAACACCGGGGAGCTGTTTTTT,CALSRQGNTGELFF
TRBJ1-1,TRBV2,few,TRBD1,TGTGCCAGCGATAGGAGGACAGGGGGCACTGAAGCTTTCTTT,CASDRRTGGTEAFF
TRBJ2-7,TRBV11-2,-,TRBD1,TGTGCCAGCAGCTCGGGACAGAGTTTCTACGAGCAGTACTTC,CASSSGQSFYEQYF
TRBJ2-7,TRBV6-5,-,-,TGTGCCAGCAGTTACAAACCCTTCTCCTACGAGCAGTACTTC,CASSYKPFSYEQYF
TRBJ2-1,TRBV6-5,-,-,TGTGCCAGCAAAGTGTGGGGGGAATCCTACAATGAGCAGTTCTTC,CASKVWGESYNEQFF
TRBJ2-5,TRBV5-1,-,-,TGCGCCAGCAGCCAAGACCCGGGGGCCCAAGAGACCCAGTACTTC,CASSQDPGAQETQYF
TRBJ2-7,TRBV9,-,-,TGTGCCAGCAGCGTAGCGATTGCGAGTGCCGAGCAGTACTTC,CASSVAIASAEQYF
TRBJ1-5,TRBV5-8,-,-,TGTGCCAGCAGCTTCACAGTTAATCAGCCCCAGCATTTT,CASSFTVNQPQHF
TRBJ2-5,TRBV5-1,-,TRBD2,TGCGCCAGCAGCTTGGCTAGCGGGAGGTTCCAAGAGACCCAGTACTTC,CASSLASGRFQETQYF
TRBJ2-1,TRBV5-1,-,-,TGCGCCAGCAGCTTGGAACGATACGGGTACAATGAGCAGTTCTTC,CASSLERYGYNEQFF
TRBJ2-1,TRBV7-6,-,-,TGTGCCAGCAGCTTAGCGGCAGGGGCCTACAATGAGCAGTTCTTC,CASSLAAGAYNEQFF
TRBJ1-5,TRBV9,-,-,TGTGCCAGCAGCAGGGGTGCCGGAGATCAGCCCCAGCATTTT,CASSRGAGDQPQHF
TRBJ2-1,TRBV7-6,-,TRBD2,TGTGCCAGCAGCTTAGGGGGACTAGCGGGGGAGAATGAGCAGTTCTTC,CASSLGGLAGENEQFF
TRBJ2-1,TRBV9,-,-,TGTGCCAGCAGCCGAGAGAACGTTCGGTCCAATGAGCAGTTCTTC,CASSRENVRSNEQFF
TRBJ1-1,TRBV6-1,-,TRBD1,TGTGCCAGCAGTGCCGACAGGGGGCTGAACACTGAAGCTTTCTTT,CASSADRGLNTEAFF
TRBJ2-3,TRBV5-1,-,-,TGCGCCAGCAGCTCCATGTGGCGCACCGATACGCAGTATTTT,CASSSMWRTDTQYF
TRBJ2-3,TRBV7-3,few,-,TGTGCCAGCAGCTTAAGTGGCGTCATCACAGATACGCAGTATTTT,CASSLSGVITDTQYF
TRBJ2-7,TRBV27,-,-,TGTGCCAGCAGTCCGGGATGGTACTACGAGCAGTACTTC,CASSPGWYYEQYF
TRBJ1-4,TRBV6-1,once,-,TGTGCCAGCAGTGAAGCGCCGTGGGGGACGAGAAGTTTT,CASSEAPWGTRSF
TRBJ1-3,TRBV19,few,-,TGTGCCAGTAGTATACCACCCTCTGGAAACACCATATATTTT,CASSIPPSGNTIYF
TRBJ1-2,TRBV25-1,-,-,TGTGCCAGCATCGGATGGGGAGTAACAGATGGCTACACCTTC,CASIGWGVTDGYTF
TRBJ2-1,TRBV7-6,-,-,TGTGCCAGCAGCTTTGGGCCCTACAATGAGCAGTTCTTC,CASSFGPYNEQFF
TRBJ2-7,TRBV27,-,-,TGTGCCAGCAGTTTATACAGGGAACATTACGAGCAGTACTTC,CASSLYREHYEQYF
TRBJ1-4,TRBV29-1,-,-,TGCAGCGTAGTAACAGGGATTGAGGAAAAACTGTTTTTT,CSVVTGIEEKLFF
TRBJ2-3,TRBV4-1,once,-,TGCGCCAGCAGCCAAGAGACCGGGCTTTCGCAGTATTTT,CASSQETGLSQYF
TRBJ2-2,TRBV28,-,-,TGTGCCAGCAGCCGGACATCGAACACCGGGGAGCTGTTTTTT,CASSRTSNTGELFF
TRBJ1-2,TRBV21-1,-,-,TGTGCCAGCAGCAAAGATAACAGGCATAACTATGGCTACACCTTC,CASSKDNRHNYGYTF
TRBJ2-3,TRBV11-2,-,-,TGTGCCAGCAGCTTGAGTTCGGTGGTCACTCATACGCAGTATTTT,CASSLSSVVTHTQYF
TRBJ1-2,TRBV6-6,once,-,TGTGCCAGCAGTTCCCTCCGAGAGGGATCAGATCTTGGCTACACCTTC,CASSSLREGSDLGYTF
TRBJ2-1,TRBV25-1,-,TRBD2,TGTGCCAGCAGCGATATAGCGGGAAGCTCCTACAATGAGCAGTTCTTC,CASSDIAGSSYNEQFF
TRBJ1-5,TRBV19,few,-,TGTGCCAGTAGTATGGCGGCAGGGATCAATCAGCCCCAGCATTTT,CASSMAAGINQPQHF
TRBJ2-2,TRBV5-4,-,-,TGTGCCAGCAGCCCTAGGCCCGGGGAGCTGTTTTTT,CASSPRPGELFF
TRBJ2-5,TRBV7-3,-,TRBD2,TGTGCCAGCAGCGTATCGGGGACTAGCGCGGAGACCCAGTACTTC,CASSVSGTSAETQYF
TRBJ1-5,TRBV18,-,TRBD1,TGTGCCAGCTCACCAATAGGGGGCAGTGATCAGCCCCAGCATTTT,CASSPIGGSDQPQHF